Sequencing of this TCR beta chain was carried out in a study of cytomegalovirus exposure and HLA in healthy donors. Germline lookup yields CDR1 LGHNT and CDR2 FRNRAP. V trimming: 7 bases; J trimming: 1 base; junction bases outside the gene matches: 5. This CDR3 is 14 amino acids long. Use of 60 Vbeta and 13 Jbeta primers characterized the PCR. Sequencing was performed with immunoSEQ multiplex PCR; in TCRdb, only in-frame clones are kept and a portion is missing. The sample holds 100,000 to 120,000 clones; around four fifths are singletons and the top ten take roughly 2.9%. This chain joins TRBV12-5 and TRBJ2-7; 9 nucleotides match TRBD2. Material: PBMCs. The sequence derives from a woman aged 55-70 years in good health and CMV-seropositive. DNA for the CDR3: TGTGCTAGTGAAGTAGCGGGAGCGTCCTACGAGCAGTACTTC. Its protein is CASEVAGASYEQYF.